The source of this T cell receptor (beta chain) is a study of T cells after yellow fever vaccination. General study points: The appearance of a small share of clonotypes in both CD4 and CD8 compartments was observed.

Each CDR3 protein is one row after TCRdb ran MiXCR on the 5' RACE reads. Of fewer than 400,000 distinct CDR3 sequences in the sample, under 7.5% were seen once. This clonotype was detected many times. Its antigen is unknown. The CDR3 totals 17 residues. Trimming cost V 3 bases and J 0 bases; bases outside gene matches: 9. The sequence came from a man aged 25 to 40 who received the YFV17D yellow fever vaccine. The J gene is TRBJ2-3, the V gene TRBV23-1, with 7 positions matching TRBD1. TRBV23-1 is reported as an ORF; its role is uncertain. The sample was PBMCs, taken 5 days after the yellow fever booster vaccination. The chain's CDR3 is CASSHFQQGISTDTQYF. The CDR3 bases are TGCGCCAGCAGTCACTTTCAACAGGGGATCAGCACAGATACGCAGTATTTT.